The 30 T cell receptor beta chains listed next were all sequenced from one sample in a study of T cells in Graves' hyperthyroidism and ophthalmopathy. RNA transcripts yielded amplified TCR beta CDR3 regions. The HTBI primer set served for first-round RT-PCR of the TCR CDR3. Using its own MiXCR run on the multiplex PCR reads, TCRdb lists one record per CDR3 protein. The data contain approximately 210,000 distinct CDR3 sequences, roughly 15% of them singletons. Sequencing was done on a sample of blood. The receptors stem from a man aged 50-60 years with Graves' hyperthyroidism.

This clonotype was detected many times. The V gene is TRBV30, the J gene TRBJ2-2; D call uncertain. Between the trimmed V and J ends, which lost 0 bases and 3 bases, there was a span of 5 bases. Germline V gene sequence: CDR1 GTSNPN, CDR2 SVGIG (reference sequence). CDR3 length: 13 amino acids. CDR3 in amino acids: CAWSVADTGELFF. CDR3 coding DNA: TGTGCCTGGAGTGTAGCAGACACCGGGGAGCTGTTTTTT.

This clonotype was seen at least ten times. V is TRBV5-1 and J is TRBJ2-1; 7 bases are shared with TRBD2. CDR3 length: 16 amino acids. Germline V CDR1 and CDR2: SGHRS, YFSETQ. Losses at the gene ends were 2 bases for V and 0 bases for J; bases not matched to a gene: 5. CDR3 coding DNA: TGCGCCAGCAGCTTTCTGGGCGGGAGCTCCTACAATGAGCAGTTCTTC. Encoded protein: CASSFLGGSSYNEQFF.

Ten or more counts support this clonotype. The gene calls are TRBV20-1 and TRBJ2-7, with D unclear. Germline values: CDR1 DFQATT, CDR2 SNEGSKA (reference sequence). The CDR3 runs 14 residues. The germline V and J ends were trimmed by 2 bases and 0 bases, with 11 bases remaining between them. The CDR3 nucleotides read TGCAGTGCTAGAAGGCGATTTAGCTCCTACGAGCAGTACTTC. It specifies CSARRRFSSYEQYF.

This clonotype was detected many times. CDR3 loop: CSATRPTSGSYEQYF. CDR3 bases: TGCAGTGCTACCCGACCGACTAGCGGGAGCTACGAGCAGTACTTC. The rearrangement links TRBV20-1 to TRBJ2-7; TRBD2 matches 12 bases. CDR3 length: 15 amino acids. Germline V gene lookup returns CDR1 DFQATT and CDR2 SNEGSKA (reference sequence). V was pared by 4 bases and J by 3 bases, with 7 bases of the junction left unmatched.

In its sample, this clonotype was seen a few times. V and J are TRBV15 and TRBJ1-4; D perhaps matches TRBD1 (5 bases). CDR1 is LNHNV and CDR2 is YYDKDF in the germline V gene (reference sequence). This CDR3 has 15 residues. Trimming pared 6 bases from V and 6 bases from J, leaving 17 bases between. The CDR3 nucleotides are TGTGCCACCAGGGTGAAAAGGGGCGCGCATGAAAAACTGTTTTTT. It codes for CATRVKRGAHEKLFF.

The chain has TRBV6-2 or TRBV6-3 and TRBJ1-1; D gene unclear. The CDR3 totals 15 residues. Germline V lookup: CDR1 MNHEY, CDR2 SVGEGT. V gave up 2 bases and J gave up 5 bases, with 15 bases separating them. CDR3 sequence (DNA): TGTGCCAGCAGTTACCATGGGCAGATTGGTACTGAAGCTTTCTTT. Its translation is CASSYHGQIGTEAFF.

This clonotype came up a few times. The chain couples TRBV7-9 to TRBJ2-7; TRBD2 might be the D (6 bases). CDR3 length: 17 amino acids. Trimming left V 3 bases short and J 0 bases short, with 18 bases between. The germline V gene encodes CDR1 SEHNR and CDR2 FQNEAQ (reference sequence). The CDR3 coding sequence is TGTGCCAGCAGCTTGGAACGGAGAGACGGGAGCTCCTACGAGCAGTACTTC. This encodes CASSLERRDGSSYEQYF.

In its sample, this clonotype was seen a few times. The chain has TRBV5-8 and TRBJ1-2; tentative D call: TRBD1 (5 bases). Germline CDR1 reads SGHTS; CDR2 reads YDEGEE. The CDR3 totals 15 residues. Trimming took 6 bases from V and 0 from J, leaving 15 bases between them. As DNA, the CDR3 is TGTGCCAGCACCCTGCGGGGGTTCTCTAACTATGGCTACACCTTC. This gives the protein CASTLRGFSNYGYTF.

This clonotype was seen more than once but under ten times. The chain employs TRBV11-2 and TRBJ2-5; a weak D match, TRBD1 (6 bases). Trimming removed 6 bases at V and 5 bases at J, with 16 bases between. The germline V gene has CDR1 SGHAT and CDR2 FQNNGV. This CDR3 is 14 amino acids long. The CDR3 bases are TGTGCCAGCAGTTACAGGGCCCAGGGGGAGACCCAGTACTTC. Translated, it gives CASSYRAQGETQYF.

This clonotype was found many times. As DNA, the CDR3 is TGCGCCAGCAGCTTGAGATGGACAACTGAGACAGATGAAGCTTTCTTT. Translated: CASSLRWTTETDEAFF. The chain recombines TRBV5-1 with TRBJ1-1; tentatively, D is TRBD1 (5 bases). Germline loops: CDR1 SGHRS, CDR2 YFSETQ. This CDR3 spans 16 amino acids. The V gene lost 1 base and the J gene lost 7 bases, with 20 bases spanning the gap.

This clonotype was detected only a few times. The chain couples TRBV13 to TRBJ2-5, with D unresolved. The CDR3 totals 14 residues. Per the germline V gene, CDR1 is PRHDT and CDR2 is FYEKMQ (reference sequence). Trimming shortened V by 5 bases and J by 1 base, and 11 bases separated the two germline ends. CDR3: CASSLGRPQETQYF. The CDR3 region has the DNA TGTGCCAGCAGCCTCGGACGGCCCCAAGAGACCCAGTACTTC. Full variable domain (rest looked up from reference TRBV13 and TRBJ2-5): AAGVIQSPRHLIKEKRETATLKCYPIPRHDTVYWYQQGPGQDPQFLISFYEKMQSDKGSIPDRFSAQQFSDYHSELNMSSLELGDSALYFCASSLGRPQETQYFGPGTRLLVL.

About this clonotype: This may come from a read error, since a much larger clone is one base off. J is TRBJ1-5 and V is TRBV20-1; D uncertain. CDR1 is DFQATT, CDR2 SNEGSKA, per germline (reference sequence). The CDR3 covers 15 residues. Trimming removed 2 bases at V and 3 bases at J, with 14 bases between. The CDR3 region has the DNA TGCAGTGCTAGAAACCTAACTGGGTTCAATCAGCCCCAGCATTTT. Translation gives CSARNLTGFNQPQHF.

The chain is built from TRBV20-1 and TRBJ2-1; D might be TRBD1 (5 bases). V shed 2 bases and J shed 2 bases, with 19 bases lying between them. The CDR3 spans 17 residues. Germline CDR1 reads DFQATT; CDR2 reads SNEGSKA (reference sequence). The CDR3 DNA reads as TGCAGTGCTAGATCCGCCTACAGGTTTGAGGCCTACAATGAGCAGTTCTTC. Its protein product is CSARSAYRFEAYNEQFF.

V is TRBV29-1 and J is TRBJ1-6; D possibly corresponds to TRBD1 (6 bases). The germline V gene encodes CDR1 SQVTM and CDR2 ANQGSEA. V was shortened by 4 bases and J by 16 bases, with 17 bases between the two germline ends. The CDR3 spans 12 residues. The CDR3 region is CSVAGTRGILHF. CDR3 bases: TGCAGCGTTGCGGGGACAAGGGGTATACTCCACTTT.

The chain combines TRBV20-1 with TRBJ2-4; D may be TRBD1 or TRBD2 (6 bases each). CDR3 length: 17 residues. Germline V gene data show CDR1 as DFQATT and CDR2 as SNEGSKA (reference sequence). V was trimmed by 0 bases and J by 4 bases, leaving 19 bases between them. The CDR3 here is CSARERGPKDDKNIQYF. The CDR3 bases are TGCAGTGCTAGAGAACGGGGGCCGAAGGACGATAAAAACATTCAGTACTTC.

This clonotype was observed at least ten times. The chain is built from TRBV7-3 and TRBJ2-5; perhaps D is TRBD1 or TRBD2 (5 bases each). Trimming removed 4 bases from V and 3 bases from J, with 12 bases in between. The CDR3 runs 14 residues. CDR1 and CDR2 from the germline V gene are SGHTA and FQGTGA. CDR3 DNA sequence: TGTGCCAGCAGCTCAGGGACGCTAAAAGAGACCCAGTACTTC. Translated, it gives CASSSGTLKETQYF.

Concerning this clonotype: With a much larger clone just one base away, this may be a read error. Here the CDR3 omits its conserved ending phenylalanine or tryptophan, so a read error is the likely source. The rearrangement uses TRBV12-3 or TRBV12-4 and TRBJ2-2; D uncertain. CDR3 length: 14 amino acids. Trimming removed 1 base from V and 6 bases from J, with 9 bases in between. CDR3 region: CASSLVVGAGELFL. The CDR3 region has the DNA TGTGCCAGCAGTTTAGTAGTTGGCGCCGGGGAGCTGTTTCTT.

The chain joins TRBV12-3 or TRBV12-4 to TRBJ2-1; D may correspond to TRBD1 or TRBD2 (5 bases each). The CDR3 spans 13 residues. Trimming pared 2 bases from V and 12 bases from J, leaving 14 bases between. CDR3 loop: CASSLTYGTGQFF. DNA of the CDR3: TGTGCCAGCAGTTTAACATACGGGACGGGGCAGTTCTTC.

This clonotype was seen many times. The chain combines TRBV19 with TRBJ2-3; no clear D gene. Germline V gene data show CDR1 as LNHDA and CDR2 as SQIVND (reference sequence). Trimming pared 11 bases from V and 2 bases from J, leaving 11 bases between. This CDR3 comprises 12 residues. CDR3 in amino acids: CASGRITDTQYF. The CDR3 DNA follows: TGTGCCTCCGGACGTATCACAGATACGCAGTATTTT.

This chain connects TRBV20-1 to TRBJ2-3, with a possible D match to TRBD2 (6 bases). The CDR3 has 14 amino acids. The germline gives CDR1 DFQATT, CDR2 SNEGSKA (reference sequence). Deletions cut 4 bases from V and 0 bases from J, with 11 bases between. CDR3 nucleotides: TGCAGTGCTAAGGAGGGATCTAGCACAGATACGCAGTATTTT. Protein product: CSAKEGSSTDTQYF.

This clonotype has ten or more counts. This sequence joins TRBV30 and TRBJ2-2, with D tentatively TRBD2 (6 bases). Trimming took off 3 bases at V and 5 bases at J, with 16 bases between the two ends. CDR1 GTSNPN and CDR2 SVGIG come from the germline V gene (reference sequence). The CDR3 is made up of 15 amino acids. CDR3 sequence reads: CAWRERALETGELFF. For the CDR3, the DNA is TGTGCCTGGAGGGAGCGGGCCCTGGAGACCGGGGAGCTGTTTTTT. Supplemented by reference TRBV30 and TRBJ2-2, the full variable domain reads SQTIHQWPATLVQPVGSPLSLECTVEGTSNPNLYWYRQAAGRGLQLLFYSVGIGQISSEVPQNLSASRPQDRQFILSSKKLLLSDSGFYLCAWRERALETGELFFGEGSRLTVL.

Worth noting for this clonotype: A much larger clone lies one base from this, so it may be a read error. This chain links TRBV7-2 with TRBJ1-5, with D possibly matching TRBD1 (6 bases). Germline loops: CDR1 SGHTA, CDR2 FQGNSA. This CDR3 contains 13 residues. The germline V and J ends were trimmed by 4 bases and 6 bases, with 10 bases remaining between them. The CDR3 coding sequence is TGTGCCAGCAGCTCGAACAGGGTTCAGCCCCAGCATTTT. This gives the protein CASSSNRVQPQHF. Together with reference TRBV7-2 and TRBJ1-5, the CDR3 gives the full variable domain: GAGVSQSPSNKVTEKGKDVELRCDPISGHTALYWYRQSLGQGLEFLIYFQGNSAPDKSGLPSDRFSAERTGGSVSTLTIQRTQQEDSAVYLCASSSNRVQPQHFGDGTRLSIL.

This clonotype was counted many times. The chain links TRBV11-2 to TRBJ2-5; 9 positions match TRBD2. Germline-derived CDR1 and CDR2 are SGHAT and FQNNGV. The CDR3 has 14 amino acids. V trimming: 4 bases; J trimming: 2 bases; junction bases outside the gene matches: 2. CDR3 residues: CASSSSGVQETQYF. CDR3 in DNA: TGTGCCAGCAGCTCTAGCGGGGTTCAAGAGACCCAGTACTTC.

This clonotype was counted many times. V and J are TRBV14 and TRBJ2-7; D not certain. V lost 2 bases and J lost 0, with 5 bases in between. There are 13 residues in the CDR3. Germline CDR1 and CDR2: SGHDN and FVKESK. DNA for the CDR3: TGTGCCAGCAGCCAATACCGCTCCTACGAGCAGTACTTC. This gives the protein CASSQYRSYEQYF.

This sequence joins TRBV12-3 or TRBV12-4 and TRBJ1-1; D unresolved. The CDR3 consists of 13 residues. Trimming removed 5 bases at V and 7 bases at J, with 14 bases between. The CDR3 sequence: CASSRQLPVEAFF. The CDR3 DNA follows: TGTGCCAGCAGTCGACAACTGCCCGTTGAAGCTTTCTTT.

This clonotype was detected a few times. The chain combines TRBV15 with TRBJ1-4, with D uncertain. Germline values: CDR1 LNHNV, CDR2 YYDKDF (reference sequence). The CDR3 is made up of 14 amino acids. V lost 4 bases and J lost 4, with 10 bases in between. The CDR3 here is CATSNIGGNEKLFF. CDR3 DNA sequence: TGTGCCACCAGCAACATCGGTGGTAATGAAAAACTGTTTTTT. The full variable domain, its missing parts supplied by reference TRBV15 and TRBJ1-4, is DAMVIQNPRYQVTQFGKPVTLSCSQTLNHNVMYWYQQKSSQAPKLLFHYYDKDFNNEADTPDNFQSRRPNTSFCFLDIRSPGLGDTAMYLCATSNIGGNEKLFFGSGTQLSVL.

Note on this clonotype: A much bigger clone sits one base away, suggesting this may be a read error. The chain combines TRBV5-1 with TRBJ2-3; 7 nucleotides line up with TRBD1. This CDR3 is built from 12 residues. CDR1 is SGHRS, CDR2 YFSETQ, per germline. CDR3 nucleotide sequence: TGCGTCAGCTTGGGACAGACAGATACGCAGTATTTT. Its translation: CVSLGQTDTQYF.

Many counts were recorded for this clonotype. The V gene is TRBV6-6, the J gene TRBJ1-2; 8 nucleotides line up with TRBD1. The V gene end was trimmed by 4 bases and the J gene end by 4 bases; junction bases not matched to a gene: 11. There are 16 residues in the CDR3. Germline V gene sequence: CDR1 MNHNY, CDR2 SVGAGI (reference sequence). This CDR3 reads CASSWGPGQDRYGYTF. The CDR3, as DNA: TGTGCCAGCAGTTGGGGCCCGGGACAGGACCGCTATGGCTACACCTTC.

The chain couples TRBV15 to TRBJ2-3, with D possibly being TRBD2 (6 bases). The CDR3 runs to 14 residues. CDR1 and CDR2 from the germline V gene are LNHNV and YYDKDF (reference sequence). V gave up 6 bases and J gave up 0 bases, with 10 bases separating them. This chain's CDR3 is CATREGGSTDTQYF. The CDR3 coding sequence is TGTGCCACCAGGGAGGGCGGAAGCACAGATACGCAGTATTTT.

J is TRBJ1-2 and V is TRBV12-3 or TRBV12-4, with 9 bases fitting TRBD1. The CDR3 runs to 16 residues. V lost 5 bases, J lost 5 bases, and 12 bases stayed unmatched. The CDR3 DNA reads TGTGCCAGCAGTCCTCCGGGACAGGGTAGGGGGTATGGCTACACCTTC. Translated, it gives CASSPPGQGRGYGYTF.